Here is one T cell receptor (beta chain) with its context. V was cut by 1 base and J by 2 bases, with 12 bases left in between. The CDR3 sequence is 16 residues long. The germline V gene encodes CDR1 MNHEY and CDR2 SVGAGI. These data are taken from a study of OX40 agonist ivuxolimab in advanced cancers. Sequencing was performed with immunoSEQ multiplex PCR; in TCRdb, only in-frame clones are kept and a portion is missing. The table includes about 41,000 clones, around four fifths detected once. The chain uses TRBV6-5 and TRBJ2-1; D might be TRBD2 (6 bases). The sequence was obtained from an adult with an advanced solid tumor such as melanoma, head and neck, liver or kidney cancer. This sample comprised CD4+ or CD8+ T cells sorted from blood, obtained in a trial of the OX40 agonist ivuxolimab. The CDR3 coding sequence is TGTGCCAGCAGTTACTTTCCGGGGGATACCTACAATGAGCAGTTCTTC. Its protein product is CASSYFPGDTYNEQFF.